A selection of T cell receptor beta chains follows, all from one sample in a study of identical twins. One entry per CDR3 protein, called by TCRdb with MiXCR from the 5' RACE reads. The sample carries 400,000 to 500,000 distinct CDR3 sequences, less than 20% recorded once. Sequencing input: naive T cells sorted from blood. The receptors stem from a man in his fifties in good health. Each CDR3 is given with its conserved first and last residue. A D gene is named only where the DNA matches it firmly. Part of the rows lack a size; the others show once, few, many or a class for expanded clones.

>TRBJ2-7|NA|NA|TRBV5-1
TGCGCCAGCAGCTTGAGCAGGGGCCACGAGCAGTACTTC
CASSLSRGHEQYF
>TRBJ1-5|TRBD1|few|TRBV12-3/TRBV12-4
TGTGCCAGCAGTTTGGGAACAGGGGGCGTTCAGCCCCAGCATTTT
CASSLGTGGVQPQHF
>TRBJ2-5|TRBD2|NA|TRBV27
TGTGCCAGCAGTTTAGGAGGACTAGCGGCCAGTGAGACCCAGTACTTC
CASSLGGLAASETQYF
>TRBJ2-3|TRBD2|once|TRBV27
TGTGCCAGCAGTTCCTTAGCGGGAGGGGATTACACAGATACGCAGTATTTT
CASSSLAGGDYTDTQYF
>TRBJ2-1|NA|NA|TRBV9
TGTGCCAGCAGCACCCGCGGTGGCAGCGGCAATGAGCAGTTCTTC
CASSTRGGSGNEQFF
>TRBJ2-7|NA|few|TRBV7-9
TGTGCCAGCAGCTTAGGACAGGCTCCCTACGAGCAGTACTTC
CASSLGQAPYEQYF
>TRBJ2-2|NA|few|TRBV5-1
TGCGCCAGCAGCTGGAGTGGGGGGCGCAGCGGGGAGCTGTTTTTT
CASSWSGGRSGELFF
>TRBJ2-1|NA|many|TRBV7-9
TGTGCCAGCAGCCTAAGGACCAGGGCTTCTAATGAGCAGTTCTTC
CASSLRTRASNEQFF
>TRBJ1-2|NA|few|TRBV29-1
TGCAGCGTTGAGAGACAGAGATATGGCTACACCTTC
CSVERQRYGYTF
>TRBJ2-3|TRBD2|few|TRBV6-5
TGTGCCAGCAGTTACTCTAGCGGGATTACAGATACGCAGTATTTT
CASSYSSGITDTQYF
>TRBJ2-3|TRBD2|many|TRBV11-2
TGTGCCAGCAGCGGGCTAGCGGGAGCATCCGATACGCAGTATTTT
CASSGLAGASDTQYF
>TRBJ1-1|NA|NA|TRBV6-2/TRBV6-3
TGTGCCAGCAGTTGGGCGAACACTGAAGCTTTCTTT
CASSWANTEAFF
>TRBJ2-5|NA|NA|TRBV19
TGTGCCAGTAGTAGCCCGGTACAAGAGACCCAGTACTTC
CASSSPVQETQYF
>TRBJ2-5|NA|NA|TRBV7-2
TGTGCCAGCAGCTTGATGGGGCAGGGGTCCGAGACCCAGTACTTC
CASSLMGQGSETQYF
>TRBJ2-1|NA|NA|TRBV5-6
TGTGCCAGCAGCCCCCGGGGGAATCGATACAATGAGCAGTTCTTC
CASSPRGNRYNEQFF
>TRBJ1-1|NA|few|TRBV12-3/TRBV12-4
TGTGCCAGCAGTTTATTCCGGGGCGCCGCTGAAGCTTTCTTT
CASSLFRGAAEAFF
>TRBJ1-2|NA|few|TRBV4-3
TGCGCCAGCAGCCAAGAGTCAGGAAGATTTGGCTACACCTTC
CASSQESGRFGYTF
>TRBJ1-1|TRBD1|many|TRBV5-1
TGCGCCAGCTCTCCAGGGGACAGCAGGAACACTGAAGCTTTCTTT
CASSPGDSRNTEAFF
>TRBJ1-1|NA|few|TRBV29-1
TGCAGCGTTGAAGGGTCAGTCAGCCACCTCACTGAAGCTTTCTTT
CSVEGSVSHLTEAFF
>TRBJ2-5|NA|NA|TRBV10-2
TGCGCCAGCAGTGAATTGTCGGCCCAAGAGACCCAGTACTTC
CASSELSAQETQYF
>TRBJ2-1|TRBD2|NA|TRBV6-2/TRBV6-3
TGTGCCAGCCTACCTAGGCGGGAGGCTTACAATGAGCAGTTCTTC
CASLPRREAYNEQFF
>TRBJ1-1|NA|few|TRBV5-1
TGCGCCAGCAGCTTGGTAGGGGAGGAAGCTTTCTTT
CASSLVGEEAFF
>TRBJ1-2|TRBD1|many|TRBV7-9
TGTGCCAGCAGCTCAACGGGACAGGGAAACTATGGCTACACCTTC
CASSSTGQGNYGYTF
>TRBJ2-1|NA|NA|TRBV11-2
TGTGCCAGCAGCTACATTGGGACTCTAATGAGAAATGAGCAGTTCTTC
CASSYIGTLMRNEQFF
>TRBJ2-7|TRBD1|few|TRBV4-1
TGCGCCAGCAGCCAAGTACAGGGGGCTTTCGGCGAGCAGTACTTC
CASSQVQGAFGEQYF
>TRBJ1-1|NA|NA|TRBV6-2/TRBV6-3
TGTGCCAGCAGTTCTTATGGCACTGAAGCTTTCTTT
CASSSYGTEAFF
>TRBJ2-7|NA|NA|TRBV15
TGTGCCACCAGCAGAAGCGCGGGGGCCCCGGGGGAGCAGTACTTC
CATSRSAGAPGEQYF
>TRBJ2-1|NA|many|TRBV4-1
TGCGCCAGCAGCCTCGTAGCGAGCTCCTACAATGAGCAGTTCTTC
CASSLVASSYNEQFF
>TRBJ2-7|TRBD2|NA|TRBV7-2
TGTGCCAGCAGCTTAATAGCGGGAACGGGTGGCGAGCAGTACTTC
CASSLIAGTGGEQYF
>TRBJ1-1|NA|few|TRBV6-1
TGTGCCAGCCTGTCCGGGTACAGGGAAATGAACACTGAAGCTTTCTTT
CASLSGYREMNTEAFF
>TRBJ2-1|NA|many|TRBV27
TGTGCCAGCAGTTCCTTCCGTGGTGAGCAGTTCTTC
CASSSFRGEQFF
>TRBJ2-3|NA|NA|TRBV6-2/TRBV6-3
TGTGCCAGCAGTTATTCGACCCAAGAAGACACAGATACGCAGTATTTT
CASSYSTQEDTDTQYF
>TRBJ1-5|NA|NA|TRBV5-1
TGCGCCAGCAGCCTTACTGGACTTAGCAATCAGCCCCAGCATTTT
CASSLTGLSNQPQHF
>TRBJ2-7|NA|NA|TRBV27
TGTGCCAGCAGTTTATCCGGGACTTCCTCCTACGAGCAGTACTTC
CASSLSGTSSYEQYF
>TRBJ2-1|TRBD2|NA|TRBV2
TGTGCCAGCAAAACCGGGAGGTCCTACAATGAGCAGTTCTTC
CASKTGRSYNEQFF
>TRBJ2-1|TRBD2|many|TRBV3-1
TGTGCCAGCAGCCAAGAGGTACGACTAGCGGCCTACAATGAGCAGTTCTTC
CASSQEVRLAAYNEQFF
>TRBJ2-1|TRBD1|NA|TRBV15
TGTGCCACCAGCACAAGACAGGGCACGTACAATGAGCAGTTCTTC
CATSTRQGTYNEQFF
>TRBJ1-1|NA|many|TRBV7-9
TGTGCCAGCAACCCCGGGGGAAACACTGAAGCTTTCTTT
CASNPGGNTEAFF
>TRBJ2-1|NA|few|TRBV28
TGTGCCAGCAGTCTGACGCCTTGGGGCAATGAGCAGTTCTTC
CASSLTPWGNEQFF
>TRBJ2-3|TRBD1|NA|TRBV20-1
TGCAGTGTCCAACGGGGGACAGGGACCACAGATACGCAGTATTTT
CSVQRGTGTTDTQYF
>TRBJ1-2|TRBD1|NA|TRBV28
TGTGCCAGCAGTCGGCTTCAGGGGGGGTCCTATGGCTACACCTTC
CASSRLQGGSYGYTF
>TRBJ2-3|TRBD2|NA|TRBV5-1
TGCGCCAGCAGCAAGGGACTAGCGGGAGTCCTCACGACAGATACGCAGTATTTT
CASSKGLAGVLTTDTQYF
>TRBJ1-1|NA|few|TRBV5-5
TGTGCCAGCAGCTTGTCTGTCCTGAACACTGAAGCTTTCTTT
CASSLSVLNTEAFF
>TRBJ2-7|NA|NA|TRBV5-1
TGCGCCAGCACCAACCCCGCCGGGCAGGGCCTCTACGAGCAGTACTTC
CASTNPAGQGLYEQYF
>TRBJ2-5|NA|NA|TRBV29-1
TGCAGCGTTGAAGAGTCTGCCCAGTACTTC
CSVEESAQYF
>TRBJ2-1|TRBD1|NA|TRBV29-1
TGCAGCGTTACTGACCGAGACAGGGGTCATGAGCAGTTCTTC
CSVTDRDRGHEQFF
>TRBJ2-1|NA|NA|TRBV20-1
TGCAGTGTCCTTGCATCGAGAGGCAATGAGCAGTTCTTC
CSVLASRGNEQFF
>TRBJ2-7|NA|NA|TRBV18
TGTGCCAGCTCACCACAGGACAGTGCCTACGGGCAGTACTTC
CASSPQDSAYGQYF
>TRBJ1-4|NA|NA|TRBV12-3/TRBV12-4
TGTGCCAGCAGTCCTCGGACAGACCGTATGAGTGAACTGTTTTTT
CASSPRTDRMSELFF
>TRBJ2-1|NA|NA|TRBV21-1
TGTGCCAGCAACCCCAGGGGCGGGTTCGATGAGCAGTTCTTC
CASNPRGGFDEQFF
>TRBJ2-5|NA|NA|TRBV20-1
TGCAGTGCTGGACGGCCGCCAGAGACCCAGTACTTC
CSAGRPPETQYF
>TRBJ2-7|NA|NA|TRBV10-2
TGCGCCAGCAGAACCACAGGCGCCGGGTTCTACGAGCAGTACTTC
CASRTTGAGFYEQYF
>TRBJ2-3|NA|many|TRBV5-1
TGCGCCAGCAGCTTCGGTTCCGGGGGACATTTGACAGATACGCAGTATTTT
CASSFGSGGHLTDTQYF